The sequence of this T cell receptor beta chain was determined in a study of regulatory T cells in long-lasting Graves disease. General study results and limits: Those with persistent Graves' had less TCR diversity than newly diagnosed patients. Sample size was small, which may have lowered accuracy.

The authors built TCR beta libraries using iRepertoire HTBI primers and Arm-PCR of CDR3 regions. TCRdb reprocessed the multiplex PCR reads via MiXCR and lists one record per CDR3 protein. The table has around 400,000 distinct CDR3 sequences, about a sixth seen once; the top ten hold 22%. V was pared by 6 bases and J by 8 bases, with 10 bases of the junction left unmatched. Germline loops: CDR1 DFQATT, CDR2 SNEGSKA (reference sequence). CDR3 length: 14 residues. As for time point: newly diagnosed GD, antithyroid drugs for less than 3 months. Preparation of the TCR library used RNA extracted from PBMCs. Graves' disease diagnoses used American Thyroid Association guidelines. Into tubes containing EDTA, roughly 8.3 milliliters of peripheral blood were drawn. At least ten counts were recorded for this clonotype. The antigen is not known.

The rearrangement links TRBV20-1 to TRBJ1-3, with 10 nucleotides matching TRBD1. Specimen: peripheral blood mononuclear cells (PBMCs), collected at new diagnosis, from a patient treated with antithyroid drugs. The source of this sequence is a female donor with Graves disease. The CDR3 DNA follows: TGCAGTGCCGCCGGGACAGGGGATGCAGACACCATATATTTT. This encodes CSAAGTGDADTIYF.